The 12 T cell receptor beta chains presented below share a single source sample, sequenced in a study of vaccination and CD4 T cells after COVID-19. Regarding treatment: approximately nine-day PBMC culture with coronavirus spike peptide pools or control peptides (ViraFEST assay). An Oncomine TCR Beta short-read assay was used to sequence the DNA from cultured CD4+ T cells. One entry per CDR3 protein results from TCRdb running MiXCR on the PCR reads. The data contain 21,000 or so distinct CDR3 sequences, less than 75% of them singletons. Antigens of these TCRs are unknown. Sequencing input: CD4+ T cells from blood, cultured in vitro. The receptors originated from a human donor who had recovered from COVID-19.

This clonotype appeared a few times. This sequence joins TRBV27 and TRBJ1-2, with D possibly being TRBD1 (6 bases). From germline, CDR1 is MNHEY and CDR2 SMNVEV (reference sequence). The V gene lost 5 bases and the J gene lost 6 bases, with 13 bases spanning the gap. This CDR3 region has 13 residues. The CDR3 nucleotides read TGTGCCAGCAGTCTCGCCGGGACAAATGGCTACACCTTC. This encodes CASSLAGTNGYTF.

The CDR3 bases are TGTGCCAGCAGCAAAGGACCGAAAGAGGGCTCTGACACTGAAGCTTTCTTT. Translation: CASSKGPKEGSDTEAFF. This chain links TRBV21-1 with TRBJ1-1. TRBV21-1 is deemed a pseudogene. The CDR3 extends over 17 amino acids.

V is TRBV7-2 and J is TRBJ1-5, with TRBD1 identical over 7 bases. With 5 bases clipped from V and 1 base from J, the junction kept 8 bases outside the gene matches. Per germline, CDR1 SGHTA and CDR2 FQGNSA. This CDR3 is 16 amino acids long. CDR3 sequence (DNA): TGTGCCAGCAGCGAGAGACAGGGAGGGAGCAATCAGCCCCAGCATTTT. Translated, it gives CASSERQGGSNQPQHF.

V gene TRBV7-9 combines with J gene TRBJ1-2; the match to TRBD1 covers 7 bases. The V gene end was trimmed by 4 bases and the J gene end by 2 bases; junction bases not matched to a gene: 13. The germline CDR1 and CDR2 sequences are SEHNR and FQNEAQ (reference sequence). The CDR3 has 17 residues. The CDR3 region has the DNA TGTGCCAGCAGCTGGAGACAGGGTAAAGACTCCAACTATGGCTACACCTTC. Amino acids: CASSWRQGKDSNYGYTF.

The V and J genes are TRBV30 and TRBJ2-4, with TRBD2 matching 7 bases. This CDR3 is 15 amino acids long. V dropped 0 bases and J dropped 4; count of bases not matched to a gene: 6. Germline assignment: CDR1 GTSNPN and CDR2 SVGIG (reference sequence). The CDR3 reads CAWSVRGRGKNIQYF. In DNA, the CDR3 is TGTGCCTGGAGTGTACGCGGGAGAGGGAAAAACATTCAGTACTTC.

This clonotype was counted between two and nine times. The chain carries TRBV21-1 and TRBJ2-5; the DNA was not compared with TRBD1, the D call given in the table. TRBV21-1 is annotated as a pseudogene. The CDR3 runs 16 residues. CDR3: CASRLAPGQGQETQYF. The CDR3 coding sequence is TGTGCCAGCAGACTGGCCCCGGGACAGGGCCAAGAGACCCAGTACTTC.

CDR3 residues: CASTPWGLAGGTGSYEQYF. CDR3 nucleotide sequence: TGTGCCAGCACCCCCTGGGGACTAGCGGGAGGTACCGGGTCCTACGAGCAGTACTTC. The V and J genes are TRBV27 and TRBJ2-7; 15 positions match TRBD2. This CDR3 is built from 19 residues. V shed 7 bases, J shed 1 base, and the junction held 14 bases outside the gene matches. Germline values: CDR1 MNHEY, CDR2 SMNVEV (reference sequence).

The CDR3 coding sequence is TGTGCCAGCAGCCAAGGTGGAGTCGTCCTGACTTTC. It codes for CASSQGGVVLTF. The rearrangement links TRBV3-1 to TRBJ2-6, with D uncertain. The CDR3 extends over 12 amino acids. Trimming took 1 base from V and 12 from J, leaving 7 bases between them. Germline CDR1 LGHDT, CDR2 YNNKEL (reference sequence).

The genes are TRBV28 and TRBJ2-7; D might be TRBD1 (5 bases). Germline CDR1 is MDHEN and CDR2 is SYDVKM. V lost 6 bases, J lost 6 bases, and 12 bases lay in between. This CDR3 spans 12 amino acids. CDR3 residues: CASRQGRFEQYF. The CDR3 DNA reads as TGTGCCAGCAGGCAGGGAAGATTCGAGCAGTACTTC.

J is TRBJ2-7 and V is TRBV2; tentatively, D is TRBD1 (6 bases). V was pared by 5 bases and J by 0 bases, with 8 bases between. The CDR3 length is 13 residues. Germline CDR1 reads SNHLY; CDR2 reads FYNNEI. CDR3 protein: CASSWGLSYEQYF. In nucleotides, the CDR3 is TGTGCCAGCAGTTGGGGGCTCTCCTACGAGCAGTACTTC.

The gene calls are TRBV19 and TRBJ1-5; the D gene is possibly TRBD1 (5 bases). The CDR3 consists of 14 residues. The ends were cut back, 3 bases at V and 0 bases at J, with 6 bases in the middle. Germline loops: CDR1 LNHDA, CDR2 SQIVND (reference sequence). The CDR3 spells CASSIRDSNQPQHF. The CDR3, as DNA: TGTGCCAGTAGTATCAGGGATAGCAATCAGCCCCAGCATTTT.

The genes are TRBV5-1 and TRBJ1-1, with a weak D call TRBD1 (6 bases). The CDR3 runs 14 residues. Germline CDR1 SGHRS, CDR2 YFSETQ. The germline V and J ends were trimmed by 3 bases and 3 bases, with 12 bases remaining between them. The CDR3 loop is CASSWTGGHTEAFF. Here the CDR3 DNA reads TGCGCCAGCAGCTGGACGGGGGGGCACACTGAAGCTTTCTTT.